Listed below are T cell receptor beta chains from one sample, sequenced in a study of blood T cell repertoires in COVID-19. Repertoires were generated with immunoSEQ multiplex PCR, while TCRdb's copy carries only in-frame clones and drops some. The table lists roughly 100,000 clones, around 87% of them singletons. The sample taken for sequencing was peripheral blood. The receptors were gathered from a human donor in a cohort sampled during active COVID-19. Each CDR3 is given with its conserved first and last residue. A D gene is named only where the DNA matches it firmly. Size values are once, few and many counts, or a class for expanded clones, and some rows have none.

>TRBV7-9|-|TRBJ1-2|TRBD1
CASSSAGDRGHGGYTF
TGTGCCAGCAGCAGTGCCGGGGACAGGGGGCATGGTGGCTACACCTTC
>TRBV18|-|TRBJ2-1|-
CASSSGAGLGNEQFF
TGTGCCAGCTCATCCGGGGCGGGGCTGGGGAATGAGCAGTTCTTC
>TRBV15|-|TRBJ1-2|-
CATSRGGEWGYTF
TGTGCCACCAGCAGAGGGGGGGAGTGGGGCTACACCTTC
>TRBV5-4|-|TRBJ2-3|-
CASSFGGLSSTDTQYF
TGTGCCAGCAGCTTTGGCGGTCTGTCCAGCACAGATACGCAGTATTTT
>TRBV2|-|TRBJ2-5|-
CASSRERQETQYF
TGTGCCAGCAGTCGCGAGCGCCAAGAGACCCAGTACTTC
>TRBV12-5|-|TRBJ2-7|-
CASGPGSYEQYF
TGTGCTAGTGGCCCTGGGAGTTACGAGCAGTACTTC
>TRBV19|once|TRBJ2-5|TRBD1
CASSIGGTGGAETQYF
TGTGCCAGTAGTATAGGCGGGACAGGGGGCGCGGAGACCCAGTACTTC
>TRBV27|-|TRBJ2-4|TRBD2
CASRMTSGGATQYF
TGTGCCAGCAGGATGACTAGCGGGGGGGCCACCCAGTACTTC
>TRBV3-1/TRBV3-2|-|TRBJ1-6|-
CASSQGQGNSPLHF
TGTGCCAGCAGCCAAGGGCAGGGAAATTCACCCCTCCACTTT
>TRBV30|-|TRBJ1-1|-
CAWTGPNTEAFF
TGTGCCTGGACAGGGCCGAACACTGAAGCTTTCTTT
>TRBV10-3|-|TRBJ2-7|-
CAISESSGPYEQYF
TGTGCCATCAGTGAGTCGAGCGGACCCTACGAGCAGTACTTC
>TRBV5-5|-|TRBJ2-1|TRBD1
CASSLARQGYNEQFF
TGTGCCAGCAGCTTGGCGCGACAGGGGTACAATGAGCAGTTCTTC